These 26 T cell receptor beta chains were sequenced from one sample in a study of OX40 agonist ivuxolimab in advanced cancers. Preparation of the library involved the immunoSEQ multiplex PCR assay. Drawn from immuneACCESS, this table holds only the in-frame rearrangements with V and J called that TCRdb kept. Clones are partly lost; checked studies trace under half to an unresolved V gene and leave the rest unexplained. Recorded for this sample are under 75,000 clones; around 88% of them occurred a single time. The biggest ten clones account for about 0.63% of the sample. The specimen was CD4+ or CD8+ T cells sorted from blood, collected in a trial of the OX40 agonist ivuxolimab. The receptors originated from an adult with an advanced solid tumor such as melanoma, head and neck, liver or kidney cancer.

J is TRBJ2-1 and V is TRBV9; unclear D gene. Germline CDR1 SGDLS, CDR2 YYNGEE. V gave up 0 bases and J gave up 10 bases, with 17 bases separating them. This CDR3 has 15 amino acids. The CDR3 sequence is CASSVDSSPWSEQFF. The CDR3, as DNA: TGTGCCAGCAGCGTAGATTCTTCCCCTTGGAGCGAGCAGTTCTTC.

The CDR3 nucleotides are TGTGCCAGCAGCCCCGACGGGGGGGCAGGGGCTGAGCAGTTCTTC. Its translation is CASSPDGGAGAEQFF. This chain joins TRBV7-6 and TRBJ2-1, with 8 bases aligning to TRBD2. The junction had 12 bases not matched to a gene; V was cut back by 5 bases and J by 9 bases. In germline, CDR1 is SGHVS, CDR2 FNYEAQ. The CDR3 consists of 15 residues.

This clone appeared a single time. V and J are TRBV30 and TRBJ2-3; D is possibly TRBD1 (5 bases). Trimming removed 1 base at V and 0 bases at J, with 17 bases between. This CDR3 comprises 17 residues. Germline lookup yields CDR1 GTSNPN and CDR2 SVGIG (reference sequence). The CDR3 nucleotides read TGTGCCTGGAGTGGTGGGGCTGATACTTCTAGCACAGATACGCAGTATTTT. Protein product: CAWSGGADTSSTDTQYF.

CDR3 sequence reads: CASSQEIRRVHGKPRGDTQYF. DNA for the CDR3: TGCGCCAGCAGCCAAGAAATTCGCCGAGTTCACGGCAAACCACGGGGAGATACGCAGTATTTT. The chain combines TRBV4-1 with TRBJ2-3, with D maybe TRBD2 (5 bases). Germline V gene lookup returns CDR1 MGHRA and CDR2 YSYEKL. Trimming took off 0 bases at V and 5 bases at J, with 30 bases between the two ends. The CDR3 consists of 21 residues.

V gene TRBV4-1 combines with J gene TRBJ1-1, with D perhaps TRBD1 (5 bases). There are 16 residues in the CDR3. Looked up from germline, CDR1 is MGHRA and CDR2 is YSYEKL. V lost 8 bases and J 1 base, leaving 20 bases between the germline ends. The CDR3 nucleotides read TGCGCCAGCCGAGTGGGCAACAGTAGGGGGAACACTGAAGCTTTCTTT. Residues: CASRVGNSRGNTEAFF.

The chain couples TRBV6-1 to TRBJ2-7, with TRBD2 matching 11 bases. Trimming removed 7 bases from V and 0 bases from J; junction bases left unmatched: 5. Germline V gives CDR1 MNHNS, CDR2 SASEGT. This CDR3 comprises 15 residues. For the CDR3, the DNA is TGTGCCAGCACAAAGACTAGCGGGATCTCCTACGAGCAGTACTTC. Its translation is CASTKTSGISYEQYF.

CDR3 residues: CASSLRDPGNTIYF. The CDR3 DNA is TGTGCCAGCAGCTTAAGGGACCCTGGAAACACCATATATTTT. The chain carries TRBV5-8 and TRBJ1-3; TRBD1 might be the D (5 bases). The CDR3 extends over 14 amino acids. Germline CDR1 and CDR2: SGHTS and YDEGEE. Trimming took 2 bases from V and 2 from J, leaving 8 bases between them.

The CDR3 nucleotides are TGCGCCAGCACTCCAGCGGGAGGGGAGACCCAGTACTTC. This encodes CASTPAGGETQYF. The rearrangement uses TRBV5-1 and TRBJ2-5, with 10 bases that match TRBD2. CDR1 is SGHRS, CDR2 YFSETQ, per germline. The CDR3 is 13 amino acids. V shed 6 bases and J 5 bases; nucleotides not matched to a gene: 4. The variable domain in full, completed from reference TRBV5-1 and TRBJ2-5, reads KAGVTQTPRYLIKTRGQQVTLSCSPISGHRSVSWYQQTPGQGLQFLFEYFSETQRNKGNFPGRFSGRQFSNSRSEMNVSTLELGDSALYLCASTPAGGETQYFGPGTRLLVL.

The chain couples TRBV11-2 to TRBJ2-5; D is ambiguous. Germline assignment: CDR1 SGHAT and CDR2 FQNNGV. V was clipped by 5 bases and J by 4 bases, with 5 bases between them. This CDR3 region has 11 residues. CDR3 sequence (DNA): TGTGCCAGCAGCCCGGGAGAGACCCAGTACTTC. Translation: CASSPGETQYF.

The chain couples TRBV5-6 to TRBJ2-7; TRBD1 matches at 7 bases. The CDR3 runs to 12 residues. Germline V gene data show CDR1 as SGHDT and CDR2 as YYEEEE. V dropped 3 bases and J dropped 6; count of bases not matched to a gene: 3. The CDR3 sequence is CASSWSGGEQYF. The CDR3 DNA reads as TGTGCCAGCAGCTGGTCAGGGGGCGAGCAGTACTTC. Together with reference TRBV5-6 and TRBJ2-7, the CDR3 gives the full variable domain: DAGVTQSPTHLIKTRGQQVTLRCSPKSGHDTVSWYQQALGQGPQFIFQYYEEEERQRGNFPDRFSGHQFPNYSSELNVNALLLGDSALYLCASSWSGGEQYFGPGTRLTVT.

The chain links TRBV2 to TRBJ2-1; the match to TRBD2 covers 12 bases. Germline V lookup: CDR1 SNHLY, CDR2 FYNNEI. The CDR3 is 15 residues long. Trimming at V came to 6 bases and at J to 4 bases, leaving 4 bases not matched to a gene. The chain's CDR3 is CASRGGLAGYNEQFF. The CDR3 region has the DNA TGTGCCAGCAGGGGAGGACTAGCGGGATACAATGAGCAGTTCTTC.

The rearrangement uses TRBV28 and TRBJ1-1; unclear D gene. The CDR3 length is 13 residues. V was clipped by 6 bases and J by 8 bases, with 16 bases between them. Germline-derived CDR1 and CDR2 are MDHEN and SYDVKM. The CDR3 sequence: CASSPTRIGEAFF. The CDR3 nucleotides read TGTGCCAGCAGCCCGACAAGAATAGGGGAAGCTTTCTTT.

This chain joins TRBV4-1 and TRBJ2-1, with 9 bases lining up with TRBD2. V shed 0 bases and J 7 bases; nucleotides not matched to a gene: 7. The CDR3 length is 16 residues. Germline CDR1 MGHRA, CDR2 YSYEKL. CDR3 sequence: CASSQDLAGAQNEQFF. In DNA form, the CDR3 reads TGCGCCAGCAGCCAAGACTTAGCGGGAGCCCAAAATGAGCAGTTCTTC.

This clone was observed a few times. The chain is built from TRBV6-6 and TRBJ2-2, with TRBD1 matching over 9 bases. Germline trimming cut 5 bases from V and 4 bases from J; bases unmatched to any gene: 8. The CDR3 runs 16 residues. Per germline, CDR1 MNHNY and CDR2 SVGAGI (reference sequence). The CDR3 is CASSRSGQGGTGELFF. Here the CDR3 DNA reads TGTGCCAGCAGTAGATCGGGACAGGGAGGCACCGGGGAGCTGTTTTTT.

This sequence joins TRBV7-9 and TRBJ2-5; D ambiguous. Germline V gives CDR1 SEHNR, CDR2 FQNEAQ (reference sequence). The CDR3 runs 13 residues. Trimming cost V 6 bases and J 4 bases, with 12 bases left between them. DNA for the CDR3: TGTGCCAGCAGTAATTTGGGAAGAGAGACCCAGTACTTC. This translates into CASSNLGRETQYF. The full variable domain, in which reference TRBV7-9 and TRBJ2-5 provide the parts outside the CDR3, is DTGVSQNPRHKITKRGQNVTFRCDPISEHNRLYWYRQTLGQGPEFLTYFQNEAQLEKSRLLSDRFSAERPKGSFSTLEIQRTEQGDSAMYLCASSNLGRETQYFGPGTRLLVL.

The chain is built from TRBV9 and TRBJ2-3; TRBD2 agrees at 9 bases. There are 15 residues in the CDR3. Unmatched junction bases numbered 6, after V lost 3 bases and J lost 4 bases. The V gene's germline CDR1 is SGDLS and CDR2 YYNGEE. The CDR3 protein is CASSEEAGGSDTQYF. The CDR3 DNA follows: TGTGCCAGCAGCGAGGAAGCGGGAGGATCAGATACGCAGTATTTT.

This chain uses TRBV27 with TRBJ2-7; 8 bases map to TRBD1. Trimming at V came to 4 bases and at J to 3 bases, leaving 5 bases not matched to a gene. CDR3 length equals 14 residues. Germline-derived CDR1 and CDR2 are MNHEY and SMNVEV (reference sequence). Written as DNA, the CDR3 is TGTGCCAGCAGTTCGGACAGGGTCGACTACGAGCAGTACTTC. This codes for CASSSDRVDYEQYF.

The chain uses TRBV25-1 and TRBJ2-1; TRBD1 matches 9 bases. Germline assignment: CDR1 MGHDK and CDR2 SYGVNS. This CDR3 contains 15 residues. J was trimmed by 6 bases and V by 3 bases; bases with no gene match: 6. CDR3: CASSEGQGMSNEQFF. The DNA for the CDR3 is TGTGCCAGCAGTGAGGGACAGGGCATGAGCAATGAGCAGTTCTTC.

The chain links TRBV5-1 to TRBJ1-1, with 8 bases matching TRBD1. The CDR3 totals 12 residues. V lost 5 bases, J lost 11 bases, and 8 bases stayed unmatched. Germline assignment: CDR1 SGHRS and CDR2 YFSETQ. The CDR3 DNA reads TGCGCCAGCAGGTCAGGGGGCGAGGGCGCTTTCTTT. This codes for CASRSGGEGAFF.

The chain has TRBV7-2 and TRBJ2-5; no firm D call. Trimming shortened V by 2 bases and J by 1 base, and 8 bases separated the two germline ends. CDR3 size: 14 residues. Germline lookup yields CDR1 SGHTA and CDR2 FQGNSA. The CDR3 bases are TGTGCCAGCAGCTTAACCAGTACCCAAGAGACCCAGTACTTC. This encodes CASSLTSTQETQYF.

This clone was observed a handful of times. The V gene is TRBV11-3, the J gene TRBJ2-3, with D tentatively TRBD1 (6 bases). The CDR3 length is 16 residues. With 2 bases removed from V and 7 bases from J, the gap between germline ends came to 19 bases. CDR1 and CDR2 from the germline V gene are SGHNT and YENEEA. The CDR3 protein is CASSLSKGPGVYTQYF. The CDR3 bases are TGTGCCAGCAGCTTATCAAAGGGCCCAGGGGTATATACGCAGTATTTT.

V gene TRBV5-5 combines with J gene TRBJ2-1; 12 positions agree with TRBD2. The CDR3 has 15 amino acids. Germline V gene data show CDR1 as SGHKS and CDR2 as YYEKEE (reference sequence). J gave up 3 bases and V 2 bases, and 0 bases lay outside the gene matches. The CDR3 DNA sequence: TGTGCCAGCAGCTTACTAGCGGGAGGCTACAATGAGCAGTTCTTC. It specifies CASSLLAGGYNEQFF.

The rearrangement joins TRBV5-4 to TRBJ2-7; TRBD1 matches 7 bases. The CDR3 spans 13 residues. The trim removed 4 bases at V and 6 bases at J, leaving 7 bases unmatched. Germline V CDR1 and CDR2: SGHNT, YYREEE (reference sequence). CDR3 sequence reads: CASSTDRVGEQYF. The CDR3 nucleotides read TGTGCCAGCAGCACCGACAGGGTTGGCGAGCAGTACTTC.

The J gene is TRBJ2-5, the V gene TRBV18; D is tentatively TRBD1 or TRBD2 (5 bases each). The closer fit of TRBJ2-7 to the DNA end suggests the J call may be wrong. Germline V gives CDR1 KGHSH, CDR2 LQKENI. This CDR3 spans 14 amino acids. As DNA, the CDR3 is TGTGCCAGCTCACCCCAGGTTGGGGGTGACGAGCAGTACTTC. It yields the protein CASSPQVGGDEQYF.

This chain joins TRBV5-6 and TRBJ2-3, with 9 positions matching TRBD1. The CDR3 spans 15 residues. Trimming cost V 4 bases and J 3 bases; bases outside gene matches: 6. CDR1 and CDR2 from the germline V gene are SGHDT and YYEEEE. The CDR3 loop is CASSPDGQGTDTQYF. CDR3 bases: TGTGCCAGCAGCCCTGACGGACAGGGGACAGATACGCAGTATTTT.

V and J are TRBV5-8 and TRBJ2-7; D not resolved. Per germline, CDR1 SGHTS and CDR2 YDEGEE. CDR3 size: 12 residues. V was pared by 4 bases and J by 4 bases, with 9 bases between. The CDR3 reads CASSHRAYEQYF. Here the CDR3 DNA reads TGTGCCAGCAGCCACCGAGCTTACGAGCAGTACTTC.